Below, one T cell receptor (beta chain) is given with its context. As yet, its antigen is unknown. Repertoires were generated with immunoSEQ multiplex PCR, while TCRdb's copy carries only in-frame clones and drops some. The sample holds 1,400,000 or so clones; less than 99% are singletons and the top ten take about 0.4%. The source of the sample is a study of shared clonotypes between healthy human individuals. Whole-study findings and limits: A generally larger estimated richness was seen in naive subsets than in memory subsets.

Germline lookup yields CDR1 SGHTA and CDR2 FQGNSA. CDR3 length: 16 residues. V shed 3 bases and J 2 bases; nucleotides not matched to a gene: 8. This sequence was found in a man aged 25 to 40 in good health. Material: naive CD4+ T cells sorted from blood. Subset defined: CD45RA+ positively selected. The V and J genes are TRBV7-2 and TRBJ2-3, with 7 positions matching TRBD2. CDR3 loop: CASSLSTTSTTDTQYF. For the CDR3, the DNA is TGTGCCAGCAGCTTGTCAACGACTAGCACCACAGATACGCAGTATTTT.